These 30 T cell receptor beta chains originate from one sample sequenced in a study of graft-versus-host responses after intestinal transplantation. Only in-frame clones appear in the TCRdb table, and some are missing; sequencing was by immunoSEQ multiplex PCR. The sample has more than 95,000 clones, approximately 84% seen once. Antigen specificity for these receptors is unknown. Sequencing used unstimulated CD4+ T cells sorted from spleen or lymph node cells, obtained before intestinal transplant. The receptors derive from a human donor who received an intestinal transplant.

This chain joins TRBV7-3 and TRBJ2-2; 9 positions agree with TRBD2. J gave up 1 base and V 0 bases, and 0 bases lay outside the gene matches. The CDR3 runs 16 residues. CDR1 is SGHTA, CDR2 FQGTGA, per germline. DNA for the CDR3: TGTGCCAGCAGCTTAACTAGCGGGGGGAACACCGGGGAGCTGTTTTTT. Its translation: CASSLTSGGNTGELFF.

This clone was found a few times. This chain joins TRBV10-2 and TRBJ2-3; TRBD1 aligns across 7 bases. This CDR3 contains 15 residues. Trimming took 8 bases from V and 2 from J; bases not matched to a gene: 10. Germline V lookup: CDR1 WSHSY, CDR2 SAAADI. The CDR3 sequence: CASSRTGRFTDTQYF. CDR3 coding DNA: TGCGCCAGCTCAAGGACAGGACGGTTCACAGATACGCAGTATTTT.

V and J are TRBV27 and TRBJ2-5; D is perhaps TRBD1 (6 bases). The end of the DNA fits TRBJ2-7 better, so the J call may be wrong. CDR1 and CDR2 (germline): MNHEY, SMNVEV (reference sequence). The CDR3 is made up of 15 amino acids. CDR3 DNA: TGTGCCAGCAGTTTATACCCCCCTGACAGGAACGAGCAGTACTTC. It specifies CASSLYPPDRNEQYF.

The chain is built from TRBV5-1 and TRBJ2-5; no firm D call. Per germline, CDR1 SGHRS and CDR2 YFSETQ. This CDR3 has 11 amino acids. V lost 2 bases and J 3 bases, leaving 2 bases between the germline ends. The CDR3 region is CASSFEETQYF. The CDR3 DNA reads TGCGCCAGCAGCTTCGAAGAGACCCAGTACTTC.

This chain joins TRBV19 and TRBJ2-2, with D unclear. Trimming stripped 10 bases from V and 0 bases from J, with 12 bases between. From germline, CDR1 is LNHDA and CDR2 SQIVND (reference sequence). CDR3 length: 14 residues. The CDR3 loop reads CATKMFANTGELFF. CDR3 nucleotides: TGTGCCACGAAAATGTTCGCGAACACCGGGGAGCTGTTTTTT.

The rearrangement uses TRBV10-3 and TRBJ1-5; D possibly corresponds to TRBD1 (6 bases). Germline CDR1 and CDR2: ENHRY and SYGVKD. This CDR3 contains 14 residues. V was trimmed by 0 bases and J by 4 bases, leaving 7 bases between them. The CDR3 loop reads CAISESRGNQPQHF. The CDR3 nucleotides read TGTGCCATCAGTGAGTCGAGGGGGAATCAGCCCCAGCATTTT.

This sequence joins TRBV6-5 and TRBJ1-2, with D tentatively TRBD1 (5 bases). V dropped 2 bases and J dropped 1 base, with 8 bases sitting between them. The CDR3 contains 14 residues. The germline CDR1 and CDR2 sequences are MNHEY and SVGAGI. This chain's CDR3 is CASSYGGDNYGYTF. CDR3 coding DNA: TGTGCCAGCAGTTACGGGGGTGATAACTATGGCTACACCTTC.

CDR3 protein: CASSLEVNSPLHF. CDR3 in DNA: TGTGCCAGCAGCTTAGAAGTCAATTCACCCCTCCACTTT. The J gene is TRBJ1-6, the V gene TRBV7-9; D call uncertain. In germline, CDR1 is SEHNR, CDR2 FQNEAQ (reference sequence). Trimming took 1 base from V and 7 from J, leaving 5 bases between them. The CDR3 totals 13 residues.

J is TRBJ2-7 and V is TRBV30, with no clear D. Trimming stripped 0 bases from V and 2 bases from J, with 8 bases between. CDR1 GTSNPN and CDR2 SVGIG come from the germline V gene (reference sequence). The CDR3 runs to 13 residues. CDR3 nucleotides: TGTGCCTGGAGTGTACTTCCCCCCTACGAGCAGTACTTC. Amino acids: CAWSVLPPYEQYF.

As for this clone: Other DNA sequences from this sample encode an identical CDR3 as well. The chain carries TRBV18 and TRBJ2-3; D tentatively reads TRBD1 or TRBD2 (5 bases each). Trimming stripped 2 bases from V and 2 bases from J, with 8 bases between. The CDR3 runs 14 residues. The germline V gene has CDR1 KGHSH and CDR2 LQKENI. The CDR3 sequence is CASSPGTVTDTQYF. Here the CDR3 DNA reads TGTGCCAGCTCACCAGGGACGGTCACAGATACGCAGTATTTT.

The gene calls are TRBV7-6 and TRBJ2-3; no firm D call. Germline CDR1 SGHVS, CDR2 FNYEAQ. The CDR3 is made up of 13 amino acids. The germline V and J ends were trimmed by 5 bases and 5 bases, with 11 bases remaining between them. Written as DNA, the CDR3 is TGTGCCAGCAGCCCCCCTAATGGAGATACGCAGTATTTT. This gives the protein CASSPPNGDTQYF.

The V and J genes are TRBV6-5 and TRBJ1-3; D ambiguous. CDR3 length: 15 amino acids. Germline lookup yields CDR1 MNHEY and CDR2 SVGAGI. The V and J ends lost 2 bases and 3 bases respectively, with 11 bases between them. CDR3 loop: CASSYLGHLGNTIYF. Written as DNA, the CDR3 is TGTGCCAGCAGTTACCTGGGTCACCTTGGAAACACCATATATTTT.

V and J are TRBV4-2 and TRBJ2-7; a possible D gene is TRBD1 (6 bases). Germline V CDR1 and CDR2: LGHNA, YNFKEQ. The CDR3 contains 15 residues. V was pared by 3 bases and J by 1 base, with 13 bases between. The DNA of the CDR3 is TGTGCCAGCAGCCAGGGCCGACAGGAATCCTACGAGCAGTACTTC. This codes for CASSQGRQESYEQYF.

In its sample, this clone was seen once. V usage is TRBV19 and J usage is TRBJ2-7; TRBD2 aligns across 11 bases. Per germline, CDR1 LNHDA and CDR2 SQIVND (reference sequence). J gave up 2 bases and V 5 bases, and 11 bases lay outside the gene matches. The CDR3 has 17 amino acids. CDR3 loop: CASSSKLAGGRTYEQYF. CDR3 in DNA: TGTGCCAGTAGTTCAAAATTAGCGGGAGGGAGGACCTACGAGCAGTACTTC.

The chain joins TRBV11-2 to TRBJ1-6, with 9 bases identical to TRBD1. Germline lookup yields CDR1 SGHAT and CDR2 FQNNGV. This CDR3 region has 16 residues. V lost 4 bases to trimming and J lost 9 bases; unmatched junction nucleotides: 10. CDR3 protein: CASSSGQGTQLSPLHF. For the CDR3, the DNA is TGTGCCAGCAGCTCGGGACAGGGAACACAACTTTCACCCCTCCACTTT.

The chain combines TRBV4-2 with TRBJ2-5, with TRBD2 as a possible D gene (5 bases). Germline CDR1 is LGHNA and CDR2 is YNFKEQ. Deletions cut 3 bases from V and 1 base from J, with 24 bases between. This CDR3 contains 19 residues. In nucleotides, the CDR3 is TGTGCCAGCAGCCAGGAGGTATCGTATGTGGGGTATGGCCAAGAGACCCAGTACTTC. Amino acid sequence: CASSQEVSYVGYGQETQYF.

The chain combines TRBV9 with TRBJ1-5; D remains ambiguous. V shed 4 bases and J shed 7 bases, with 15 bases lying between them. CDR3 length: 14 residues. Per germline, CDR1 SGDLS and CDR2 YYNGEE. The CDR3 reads CASSPGRGGQPQHF. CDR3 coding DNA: TGTGCCAGCAGCCCCGGTCGGGGAGGACAGCCCCAGCATTTT.

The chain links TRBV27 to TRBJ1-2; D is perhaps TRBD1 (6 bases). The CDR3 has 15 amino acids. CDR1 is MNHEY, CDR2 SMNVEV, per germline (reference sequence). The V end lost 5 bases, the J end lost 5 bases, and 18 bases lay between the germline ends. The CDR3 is CASSPDSPRTYGYTF. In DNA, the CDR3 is TGTGCCAGCAGTCCGGACAGTCCCCGGACATATGGCTACACCTTC.

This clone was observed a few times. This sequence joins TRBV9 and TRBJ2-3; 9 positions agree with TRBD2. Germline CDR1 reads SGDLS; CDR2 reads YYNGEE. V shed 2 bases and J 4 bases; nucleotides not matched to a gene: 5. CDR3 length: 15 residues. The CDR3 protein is CASSVSGGRADTQYF. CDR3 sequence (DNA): TGTGCCAGCAGCGTCTCTGGCGGGAGGGCAGATACGCAGTATTTT.

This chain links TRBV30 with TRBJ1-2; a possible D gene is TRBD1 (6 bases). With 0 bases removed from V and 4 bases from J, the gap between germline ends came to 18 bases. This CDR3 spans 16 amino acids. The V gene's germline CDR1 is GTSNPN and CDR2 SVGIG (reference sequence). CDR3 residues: CAWSVRGQRLAYGYTF. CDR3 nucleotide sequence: TGTGCCTGGAGTGTACGTGGACAGAGATTGGCCTATGGCTACACCTTC.

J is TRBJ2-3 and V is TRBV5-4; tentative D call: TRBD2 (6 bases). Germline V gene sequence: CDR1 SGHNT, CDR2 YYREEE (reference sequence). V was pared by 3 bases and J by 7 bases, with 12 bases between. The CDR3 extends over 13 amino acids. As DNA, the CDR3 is TGTGCCAGCAGCTCCCCGGAGGGGCATACGCAGTATTTT. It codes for CASSSPEGHTQYF. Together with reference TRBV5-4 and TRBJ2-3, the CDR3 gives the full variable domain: ETGVTQSPTHLIKTRGQQVTLRCSSQSGHNTVSWYQQALGQGPQFIFQYYREEENGRGNFPPRFSGLQFPNYSSELNVNALELDDSALYLCASSSPEGHTQYFGPGTRLTVL.

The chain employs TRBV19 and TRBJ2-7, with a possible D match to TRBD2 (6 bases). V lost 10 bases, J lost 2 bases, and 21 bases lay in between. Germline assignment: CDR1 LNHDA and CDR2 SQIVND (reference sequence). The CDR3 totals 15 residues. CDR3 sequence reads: CATSPEGQSTYEQYF. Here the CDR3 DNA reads TGTGCCACTTCCCCGGAGGGTCAGAGCACCTACGAGCAGTACTTC.

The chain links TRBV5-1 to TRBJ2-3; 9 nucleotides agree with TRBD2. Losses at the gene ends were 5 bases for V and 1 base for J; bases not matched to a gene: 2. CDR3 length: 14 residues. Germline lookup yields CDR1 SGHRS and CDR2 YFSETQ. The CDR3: CASSERGGTDTQYF. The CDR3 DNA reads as TGCGCCAGCAGTGAGCGGGGGGGCACAGATACGCAGTATTTT. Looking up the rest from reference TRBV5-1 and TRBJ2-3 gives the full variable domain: KAGVTQTPRYLIKTRGQQVTLSCSPISGHRSVSWYQQTPGQGLQFLFEYFSETQRNKGNFPGRFSGRQFSNSRSEMNVSTLELGDSALYLCASSERGGTDTQYFGPGTRLTVL.

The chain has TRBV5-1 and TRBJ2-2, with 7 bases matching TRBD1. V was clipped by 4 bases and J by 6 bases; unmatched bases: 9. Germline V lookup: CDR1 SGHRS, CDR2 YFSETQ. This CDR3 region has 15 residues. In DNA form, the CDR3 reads TGCGCCAGCAGCCAGGTCGAGGGGGCAGCCGGGGAGCTGTTTTTT. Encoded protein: CASSQVEGAAGELFF.

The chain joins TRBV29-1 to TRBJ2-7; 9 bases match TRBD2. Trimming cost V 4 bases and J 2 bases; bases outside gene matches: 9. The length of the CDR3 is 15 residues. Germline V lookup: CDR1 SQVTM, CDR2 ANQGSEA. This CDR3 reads CSVVGPSGVTYEQYF. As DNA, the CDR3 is TGCAGCGTTGTGGGCCCTAGCGGGGTTACCTACGAGCAGTACTTC.

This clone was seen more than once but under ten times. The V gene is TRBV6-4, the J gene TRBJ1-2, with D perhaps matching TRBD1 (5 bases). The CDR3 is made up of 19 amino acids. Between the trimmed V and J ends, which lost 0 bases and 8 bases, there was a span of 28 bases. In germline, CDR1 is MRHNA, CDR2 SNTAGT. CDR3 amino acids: CASSDSRKVWIDSPDGYTF. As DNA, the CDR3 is TGTGCCAGCAGTGACTCGAGAAAAGTCTGGATCGACAGCCCAGACGGCTACACCTTC.

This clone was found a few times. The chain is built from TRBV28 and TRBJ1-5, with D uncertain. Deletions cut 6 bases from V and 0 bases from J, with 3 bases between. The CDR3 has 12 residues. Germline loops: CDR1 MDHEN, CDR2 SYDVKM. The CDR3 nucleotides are TGTGCCAGCAGGGGTAGCAATCAGCCCCAGCATTTT. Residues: CASRGSNQPQHF.

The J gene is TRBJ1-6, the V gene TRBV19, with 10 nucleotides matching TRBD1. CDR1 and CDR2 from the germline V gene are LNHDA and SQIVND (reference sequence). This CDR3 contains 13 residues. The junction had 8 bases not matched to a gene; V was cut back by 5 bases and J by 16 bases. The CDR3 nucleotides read TGTGCCAGTAGTGGACAGGGGGTAAGCGGGCTCCACTTT. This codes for CASSGQGVSGLHF.

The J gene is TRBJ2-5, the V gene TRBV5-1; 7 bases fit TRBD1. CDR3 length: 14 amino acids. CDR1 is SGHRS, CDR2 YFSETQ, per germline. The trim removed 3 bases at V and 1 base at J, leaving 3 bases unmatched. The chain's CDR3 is CASSYGTAQETQYF. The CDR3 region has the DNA TGCGCCAGCAGCTACGGGACAGCCCAAGAGACCCAGTACTTC.

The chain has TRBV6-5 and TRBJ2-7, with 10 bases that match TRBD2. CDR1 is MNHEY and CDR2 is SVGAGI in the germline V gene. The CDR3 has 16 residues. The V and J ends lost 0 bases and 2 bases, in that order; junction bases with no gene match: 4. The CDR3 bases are TGTGCCAGCAGTTACTCGGCTAGCGGGAGTACCTACGAGCAGTACTTC. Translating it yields CASSYSASGSTYEQYF.